The clone carrying this TCR beta chain was recorded many times. The antigen is undetermined. 60 Vbeta and 13 Jbeta primers were used in PCR. The repertoire was sequenced with immunoSEQ multiplex PCR; TCRdb's copy has only in-frame clones and lacks some. This table holds about 200,000 clones, 12% found once. V lost 4 bases and J 3 bases, leaving 10 bases between the germline ends. Looked up from germline, CDR1 is SGHRS and CDR2 is YFSETQ. The CDR3 extends over 13 amino acids. This specimen belongs to a study of cytomegalovirus exposure and HLA in healthy donors. Whole-study findings and limits: The authors judged a highly shared variant cluster likely a sequencing artifact. Cytomegalovirus-associated status was assigned to fewer than 200 TCR beta chains.

The chain couples TRBV5-1 to TRBJ1-1; D ambiguous. The sequenced sample consisted of PBMCs. The sequence derives from a man aged 45-65 years in good health and CMV-seropositive. The CDR3 DNA reads TGCGCCAGCAGCCTTGGGCAGTACACTGAAGCTTTCTTT. It encodes CASSLGQYTEAFF.